This TCR beta chain was observed in a study of blood T cells in healthy people across ages. Study-level findings and limits: As age increased, TCR beta diversity per million T cells fell in a roughly linear fashion.

Samples each had at least 5.5 micrograms of total RNA extracted. CDR1 SGHRS and CDR2 YFSETQ come from the germline V gene. V trimming: 4 bases; J trimming: 7 bases; junction bases outside the gene matches: 8. This CDR3 has 16 amino acids. A sample-barcoded 5' primer and a J-beta primer mix were used in a second PCR of roughly 6 to 11 cycles. Every sample returned 2.5 million or more CDR3-containing paired-end reads. TCRdb passed the 5' RACE reads through MiXCR, listing each CDR3 protein once. Found here are roughly 790,000 distinct CDR3 sequences, about 40% of them singletons; the top ten hold under 25%. This clonotype showed up just a few times. No antigen is known for it.

The sequencing sample was made of blood. The clonotype comes from a woman in her fifties or sixties in good health. The gene calls are TRBV5-1 and TRBJ2-1; 13 nucleotides match TRBD2. CDR3 sequence reads: CASSTSGGGEVNEQFF. CDR3 DNA sequence: TGCGCCAGCAGCACTAGCGGGGGGGGCGAAGTAAATGAGCAGTTCTTC. Full variable domain (rest looked up from reference TRBV5-1 and TRBJ2-1): KAGVTQTPRYLIKTRGQQVTLSCSPISGHRSVSWYQQTPGQGLQFLFEYFSETQRNKGNFPGRFSGRQFSNSRSEMNVSTLELGDSALYLCASSTSGGGEVNEQFFGPGTRLTVL.